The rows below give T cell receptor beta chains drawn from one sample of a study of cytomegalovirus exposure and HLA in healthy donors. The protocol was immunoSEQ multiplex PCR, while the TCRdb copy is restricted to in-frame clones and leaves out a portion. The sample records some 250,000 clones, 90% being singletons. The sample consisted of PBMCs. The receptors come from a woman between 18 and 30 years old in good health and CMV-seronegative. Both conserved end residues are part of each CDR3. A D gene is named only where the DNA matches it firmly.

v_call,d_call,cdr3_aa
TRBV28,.,CASREDGNQPQHF
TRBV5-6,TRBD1,CASSFTTTGTGVSKLFF
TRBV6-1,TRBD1,CASSTDRDTEAFF
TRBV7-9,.,CASSLEDWGDEQFF
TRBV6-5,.,CASSFGLGNQPQHF
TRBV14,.,CASRHTGGRGVTEAFF
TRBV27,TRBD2,CASSSAGGATDTQYF
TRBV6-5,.,CASSPLSEGTEAFF
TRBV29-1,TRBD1,CSVEIWEQGATYNEQFF
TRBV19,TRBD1,CASSTGTGYNEQFF
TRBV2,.,CASSIRQLNTEAFF
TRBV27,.,CASSLGGTDNQPQHF